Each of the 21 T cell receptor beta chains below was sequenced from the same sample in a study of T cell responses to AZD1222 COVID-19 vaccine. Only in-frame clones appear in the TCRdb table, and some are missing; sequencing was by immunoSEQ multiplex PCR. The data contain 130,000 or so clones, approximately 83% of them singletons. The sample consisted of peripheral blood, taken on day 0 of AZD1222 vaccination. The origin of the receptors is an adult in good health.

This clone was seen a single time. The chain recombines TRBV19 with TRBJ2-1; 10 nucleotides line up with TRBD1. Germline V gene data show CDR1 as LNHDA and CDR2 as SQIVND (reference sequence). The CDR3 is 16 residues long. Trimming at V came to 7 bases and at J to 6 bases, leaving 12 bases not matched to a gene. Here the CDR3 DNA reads TGTGCCAGTACCAGCACCGGGACAGGGGCCCTCAATGAGCAGTTCTTC. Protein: CASTSTGTGALNEQFF.

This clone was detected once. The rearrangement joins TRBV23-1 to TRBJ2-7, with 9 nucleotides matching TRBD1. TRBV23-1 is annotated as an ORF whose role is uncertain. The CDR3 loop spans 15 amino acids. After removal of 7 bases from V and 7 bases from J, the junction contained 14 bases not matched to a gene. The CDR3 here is CASTLRGTGKGEQYF. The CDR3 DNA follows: TGCGCCAGCACTCTTCGCGGGACAGGGAAGGGTGAGCAGTACTTC.

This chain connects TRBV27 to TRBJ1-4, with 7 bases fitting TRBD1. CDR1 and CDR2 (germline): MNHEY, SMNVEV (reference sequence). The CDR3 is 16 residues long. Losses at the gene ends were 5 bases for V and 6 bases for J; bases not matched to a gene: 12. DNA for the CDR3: TGTGCCAGCAGTCCGATTCCAGACAGGGTATATGAAAAACTGTTTTTT. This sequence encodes CASSPIPDRVYEKLFF.

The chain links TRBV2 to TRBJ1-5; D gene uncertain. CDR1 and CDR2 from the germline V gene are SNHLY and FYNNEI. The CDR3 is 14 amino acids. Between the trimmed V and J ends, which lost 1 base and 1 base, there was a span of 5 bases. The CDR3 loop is CASSEVQSNQPQHF. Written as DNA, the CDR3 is TGTGCCAGCAGTGAAGTACAGAGCAATCAGCCCCAGCATTTT.

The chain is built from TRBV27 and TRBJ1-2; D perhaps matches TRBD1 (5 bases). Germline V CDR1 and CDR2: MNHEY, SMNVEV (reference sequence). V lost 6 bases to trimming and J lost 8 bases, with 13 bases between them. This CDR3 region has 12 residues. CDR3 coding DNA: TGTGCCAGCAGCTCCGGGACTCGGGGCTACACCTTC. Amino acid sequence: CASSSGTRGYTF.

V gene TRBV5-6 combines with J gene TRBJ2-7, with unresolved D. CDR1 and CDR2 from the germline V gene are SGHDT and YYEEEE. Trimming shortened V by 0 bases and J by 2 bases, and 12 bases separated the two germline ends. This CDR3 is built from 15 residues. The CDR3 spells CASSLDGRNTYEQYF. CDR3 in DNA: TGTGCCAGCAGCTTGGATGGCAGGAACACCTACGAGCAGTACTTC.

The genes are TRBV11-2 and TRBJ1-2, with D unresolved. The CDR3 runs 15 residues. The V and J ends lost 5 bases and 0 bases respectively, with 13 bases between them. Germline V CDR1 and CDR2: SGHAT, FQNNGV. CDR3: CASSALYKANYGYTF. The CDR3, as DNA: TGTGCCAGCAGCGCGTTGTATAAGGCTAACTATGGCTACACCTTC.

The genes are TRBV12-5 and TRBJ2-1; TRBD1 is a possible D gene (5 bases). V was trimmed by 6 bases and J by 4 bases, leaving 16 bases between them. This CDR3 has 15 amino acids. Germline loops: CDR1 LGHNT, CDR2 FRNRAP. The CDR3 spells CASGPGSGAYNEQFF. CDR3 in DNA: TGTGCTAGTGGCCCCGGGTCTGGGGCTTACAATGAGCAGTTCTTC.

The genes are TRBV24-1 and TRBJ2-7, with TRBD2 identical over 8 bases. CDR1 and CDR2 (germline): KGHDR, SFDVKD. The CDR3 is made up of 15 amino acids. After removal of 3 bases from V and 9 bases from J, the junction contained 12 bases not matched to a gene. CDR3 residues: CATSDTSGSVFGQYF. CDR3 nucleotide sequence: TGTGCCACCAGTGATACCAGCGGGAGCGTCTTTGGGCAGTACTTC.

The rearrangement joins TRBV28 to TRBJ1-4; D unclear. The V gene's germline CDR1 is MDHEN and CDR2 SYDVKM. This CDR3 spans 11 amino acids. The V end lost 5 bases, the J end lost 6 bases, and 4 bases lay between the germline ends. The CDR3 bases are TGTGCCAGCAGTGCATATGAAAAACTGTTTTTT. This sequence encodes CASSAYEKLFF.

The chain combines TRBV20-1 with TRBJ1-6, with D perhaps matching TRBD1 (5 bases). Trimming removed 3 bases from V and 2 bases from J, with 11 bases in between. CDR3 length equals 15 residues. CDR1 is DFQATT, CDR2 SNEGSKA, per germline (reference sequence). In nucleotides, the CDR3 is TGCAGTGCTAGTTCTCGACAGACCTATAATTCACCCCTCCACTTT. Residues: CSASSRQTYNSPLHF.

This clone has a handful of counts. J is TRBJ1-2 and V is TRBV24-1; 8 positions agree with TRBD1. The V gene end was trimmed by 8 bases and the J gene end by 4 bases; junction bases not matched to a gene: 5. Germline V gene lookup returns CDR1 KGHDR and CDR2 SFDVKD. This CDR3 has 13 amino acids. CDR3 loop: CATKGTGLYGYTF. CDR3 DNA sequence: TGTGCCACCAAGGGGACAGGTCTCTATGGCTACACCTTC.

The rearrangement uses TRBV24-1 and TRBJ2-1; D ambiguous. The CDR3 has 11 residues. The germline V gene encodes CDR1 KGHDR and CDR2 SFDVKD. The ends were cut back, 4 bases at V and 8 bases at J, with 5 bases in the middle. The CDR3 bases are TGTGCCACCAGTGACGGGTATGAGCAGTTCTTC. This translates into CATSDGYEQFF.

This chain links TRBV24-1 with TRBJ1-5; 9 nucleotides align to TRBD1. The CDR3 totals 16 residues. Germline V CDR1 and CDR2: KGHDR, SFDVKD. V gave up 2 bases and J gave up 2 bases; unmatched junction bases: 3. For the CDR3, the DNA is TGTGCCACCAGTGATTGGACAGGGGATGGCAATCAGCCCCAGCATTTT. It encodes CATSDWTGDGNQPQHF.

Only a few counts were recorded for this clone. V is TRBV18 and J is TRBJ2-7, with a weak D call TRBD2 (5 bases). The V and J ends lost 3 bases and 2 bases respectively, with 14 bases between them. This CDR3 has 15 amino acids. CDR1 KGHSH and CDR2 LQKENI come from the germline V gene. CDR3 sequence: CASSPRVSRAYEQYF. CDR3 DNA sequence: TGTGCCAGCTCACCCCGGGTCTCGAGGGCCTACGAGCAGTACTTC. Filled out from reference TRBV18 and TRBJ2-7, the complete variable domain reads NAGVMQNPRHLVRRRGQEARLRCSPMKGHSHVYWYRQLPEEGLKFMVYLQKENIIDESGMPKERFSAEFPKEGPSILRIQQVVRGDSAAYFCASSPRVSRAYEQYFGPGTRLTVT.

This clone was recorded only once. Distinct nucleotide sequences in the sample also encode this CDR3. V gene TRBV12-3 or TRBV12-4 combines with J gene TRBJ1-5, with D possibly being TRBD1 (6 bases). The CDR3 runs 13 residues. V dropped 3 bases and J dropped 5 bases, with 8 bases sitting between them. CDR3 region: CASSLGADQPQHF. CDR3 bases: TGTGCCAGCAGTTTGGGGGCTGATCAGCCCCAGCATTTT.

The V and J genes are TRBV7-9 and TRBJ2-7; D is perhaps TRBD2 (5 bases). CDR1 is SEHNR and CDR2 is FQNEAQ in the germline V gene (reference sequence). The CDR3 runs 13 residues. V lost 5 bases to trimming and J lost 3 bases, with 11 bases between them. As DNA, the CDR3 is TGTGCCAGCAGCCCTTTGAGGGTCTACGAGCAGTACTTC. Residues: CASSPLRVYEQYF. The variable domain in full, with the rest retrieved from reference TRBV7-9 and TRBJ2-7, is DTGVSQNPRHKITKRGQNVTFRCDPISEHNRLYWYRQTLGQGPEFLTYFQNEAQLEKSRLLSDRFSAERPKGSFSTLEIQRTEQGDSAMYLCASSPLRVYEQYFGPGTRLTVT.

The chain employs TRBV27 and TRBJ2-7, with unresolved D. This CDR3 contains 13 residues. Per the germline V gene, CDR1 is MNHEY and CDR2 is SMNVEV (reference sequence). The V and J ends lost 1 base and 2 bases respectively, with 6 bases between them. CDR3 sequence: CASSLFIAYEQYF. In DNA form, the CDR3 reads TGTGCCAGCAGTTTATTCATTGCCTACGAGCAGTACTTC.

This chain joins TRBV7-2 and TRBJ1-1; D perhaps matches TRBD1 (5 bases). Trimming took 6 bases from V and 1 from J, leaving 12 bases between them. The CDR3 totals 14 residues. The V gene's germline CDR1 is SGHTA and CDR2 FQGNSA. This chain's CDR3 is CASSDRDWNTEAFF. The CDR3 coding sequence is TGTGCCAGCAGTGACCGGGACTGGAACACTGAAGCTTTCTTT.

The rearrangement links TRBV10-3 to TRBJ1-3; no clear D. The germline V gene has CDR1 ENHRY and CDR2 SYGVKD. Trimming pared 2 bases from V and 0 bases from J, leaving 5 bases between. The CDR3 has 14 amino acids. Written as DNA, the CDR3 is TGTGCCATCAGTGAGCGTAACTCTGGAAACACCATATATTTT. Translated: CAISERNSGNTIYF.

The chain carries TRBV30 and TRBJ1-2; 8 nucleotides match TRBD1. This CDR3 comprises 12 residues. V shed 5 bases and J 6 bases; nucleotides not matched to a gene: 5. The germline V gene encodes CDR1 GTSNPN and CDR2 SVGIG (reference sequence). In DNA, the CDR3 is TGTGCCTGGGGACAGGGAGTCGATGGCTACACCTTC. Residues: CAWGQGVDGYTF.